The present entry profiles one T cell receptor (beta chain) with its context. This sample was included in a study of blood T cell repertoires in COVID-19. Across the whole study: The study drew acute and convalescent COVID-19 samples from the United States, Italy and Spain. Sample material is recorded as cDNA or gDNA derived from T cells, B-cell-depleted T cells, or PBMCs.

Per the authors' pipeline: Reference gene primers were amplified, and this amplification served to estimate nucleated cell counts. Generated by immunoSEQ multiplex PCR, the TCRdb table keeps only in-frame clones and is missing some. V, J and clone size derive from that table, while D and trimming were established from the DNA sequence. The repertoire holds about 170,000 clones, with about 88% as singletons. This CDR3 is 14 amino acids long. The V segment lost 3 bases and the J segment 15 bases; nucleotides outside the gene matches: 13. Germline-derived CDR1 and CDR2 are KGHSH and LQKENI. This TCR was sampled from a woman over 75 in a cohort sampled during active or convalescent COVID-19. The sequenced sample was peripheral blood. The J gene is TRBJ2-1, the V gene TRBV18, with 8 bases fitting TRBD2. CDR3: CASSPSWGGLEGFF. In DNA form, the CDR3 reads TGTGCCAGCTCACCTTCCTGGGGGGGACTAGAAGGGTTCTTC. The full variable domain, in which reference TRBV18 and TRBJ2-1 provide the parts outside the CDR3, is NAGVMQNPRHLVRRRGQEARLRCSPMKGHSHVYWYRQLPEEGLKFMVYLQKENIIDESGMPKERFSAEFPKEGPSILRIQQVVRGDSAAYFCASSPSWGGLEGFFGPGTRLTVL.